What follows describes a single T cell receptor beta chain. There is no known antigen for this receptor. Base quality data are lacking; no much larger clone is found one base away. This sample was taken from a study of T cells after yellow fever vaccination (dated by TCRdb to the late 2010s). Regarding the study in general: The SMART-Seq v4 Ultra Low Input RNA kit was used to prepare libraries from fractions with low cell numbers. To follow T-cell clones before and after both primary and booster YFV17D yellow fever vaccination, bulk TCR alpha and beta repertoires underwent longitudinal sequencing. Two healthy male donors, one aged 18 to 29 and one aged 30 to 39 years, were included in the cohort. Blood was drawn at multiple timepoints before and after primary and secondary immunization, with bulk PBMC replicates and cell subsets isolated. What the authors observed across the whole study: Most clones expanded after primary vaccination (around 96% of CD4 and over 80% of CD8) were re-detected after the booster, suggesting that broad memory maintenance occurred. Because the study included only two donors, the extent to which the findings can be generalized is limited. Computational filtering was required because FACS-sorted repertoires could contain abundant contaminating clonotypes from the bulk population. A small share of clonotypes occurred in both CD4 and CD8 compartments, likely arising from convergent recombination. The secondary T-cell response was weaker than the primary response but faster, peaking on day 5 instead of day 15.

This sample's treatment or condition label indicates: live attenuated yellow fever vaccine strain. At each blood-draw timepoint, two biological replicates of bulk PBMCs were collected. A standard Ficoll-Paque protocol was used to isolate PBMCs from peripheral blood. TriZol was used to extract RNA from bulk PBMCs, CD4 and CD8 fractions, and dextramer-positive and dextramer-negative fractions. TCR cDNA was synthesized by 5'RACE template switching, through which a universal primer site and unique molecular identifiers were introduced. Priming of cDNA synthesis was performed from both the TCR alpha and TCR beta constant segments. Libraries were amplified in two PCR steps, with sample barcodes and sequencing adapters added in the second step. Libraries were sequenced on Illumina HiSeq 2500 (2x100 bp) or NovaSeq (2x150 bp). The paper's data handling went like this. Reads were demultiplexed and collapsed into UMI consensus sequences with MIGEC, and V(D)J alignment was performed with MiXCR. Vaccine-responding clonotypes were identified with edgeR using replicate PBMC samples, with FDR below 0.01 and a log2 fold change above 5 up to day 15 being required. CD4 or CD8 identity was assigned to each bulk clonotype according to whether the clonotype was present at higher abundance in the sequenced CD4 repertoire or the sequenced CD8 repertoire. TCRdb applied fastp at Q25 and MiXCR to the public reads, then kept only in-frame beta chains. When rows share a CDR3 protein, they turn into one entry using the most common DNA and genes. In this record, the V and J calls reflect TCRdb's handling and not the investigators' own analysis. The table for this sample lists hundreds of thousands of distinct CDR3 sequences; 9% to 15% of them were counted only once. 14% to 15% of the sample goes to the ten largest clones.

Trimmed from V: 6 bases; trimmed from J: 0 bases; junction bases lacking a gene match: 4. As encoded in the germline V gene, CDR1 is MNHNS while CDR2 is SASEGT. The CDR3 runs 15 amino acids, cysteine and phenylalanine included. Here the CDR3 DNA is all that survives: 45 bases in frame from base 1. This TCR was sampled from a man aged 30-40 years who received the YFV17D yellow fever vaccine. This sample comprised PBMCs, obtained on the day of the yellow fever booster vaccination. This chain is built from TRBV6-1 and TRBJ2-4; 8 bases in the middle match TRBD2. DNA sequence: TGTGCCAGCAGGGGAGCGGGGGTAGCCAAAAACATTCAGTACTTC. Its protein is CASRGAGVAKNIQYF.